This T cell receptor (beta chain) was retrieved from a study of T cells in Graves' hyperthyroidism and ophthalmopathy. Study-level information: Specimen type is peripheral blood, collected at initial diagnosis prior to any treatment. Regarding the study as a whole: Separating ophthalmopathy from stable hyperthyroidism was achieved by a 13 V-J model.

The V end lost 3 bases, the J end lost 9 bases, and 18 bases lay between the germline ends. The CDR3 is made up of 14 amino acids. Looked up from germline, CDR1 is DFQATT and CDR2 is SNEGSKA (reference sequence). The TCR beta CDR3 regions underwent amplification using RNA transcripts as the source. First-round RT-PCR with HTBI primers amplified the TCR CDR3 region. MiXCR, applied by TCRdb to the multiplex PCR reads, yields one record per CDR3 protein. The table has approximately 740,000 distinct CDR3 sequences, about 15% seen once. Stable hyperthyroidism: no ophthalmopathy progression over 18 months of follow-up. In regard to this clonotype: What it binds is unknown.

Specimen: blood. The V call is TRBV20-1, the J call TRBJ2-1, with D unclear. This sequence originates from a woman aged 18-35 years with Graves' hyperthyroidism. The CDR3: CSASFARQLREQFF. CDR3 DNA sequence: TGCAGTGCTAGCTTTGCTAGGCAGCTCCGTGAGCAGTTCTTC.